The rows below give T cell receptor beta chains drawn from one sample of a study of T cells after yellow fever vaccination. TCRdb independently ran MiXCR on the 5' RACE reads; one entry per CDR3 protein. Altogether hundreds of thousands of distinct CDR3 sequences are present, about 12% being singletons, with the ten largest covering approximately 15%. Source: PBMCs, taken on the day of the yellow fever booster vaccination. All receptors derive from a young man who received the YFV17D yellow fever vaccine. Both conserved end residues are part of each CDR3. The D gene is left open where the match is weak. Clone size, where shown, is once, few, many, or a class for clones that have expanded.

TGCGCCAGCAGCGTATTTAGCCGGGGAGAGCAGTACTTC,CASSVFSRGEQYF,-,-,TRBV4-3,TRBJ2-7,13
TGCGCCAGCAGCTTTAGGGGAGCGGGCACAGATACGCAGTATTTT,CASSFRGAGTDTQYF,few,-,TRBV5-1,TRBJ2-3,15
TGTGCCAGCAGTTTATATGGGGGAGGGACCTACGAGCAGTACTTC,CASSLYGGGTYEQYF,-,TRBD2,TRBV27,TRBJ2-7,15
TGTGCCAGCAGCTTAGGGGGCCGAGCCAAAAACATTCAGTACTTC,CASSLGGRAKNIQYF,many,-,TRBV7-2,TRBJ2-4,15
TGCGCCAGCAGCTCTGTACGGGGGGCCTACAATGAGCAGTTCTTC,CASSSVRGAYNEQFF,few,TRBD2,TRBV5-1,TRBJ2-1,15
TGTGCCACCAGCAGAGATCTAGCGGGTAACACCGGGGAGCTGTTTTTT,CATSRDLAGNTGELFF,few,TRBD2,TRBV15,TRBJ2-2,16
TGTGCCAGCAGTTACCTCTCCCGCGGGAGTAGGACAGATACGCAGTATTTT,CASSYLSRGSRTDTQYF,-,TRBD2,TRBV7-2,TRBJ2-3,17
TGCAGCGTTGAAGATGGGGGGACAGCTGACTACGAGCAGTACTTC,CSVEDGGTADYEQYF,few,-,TRBV29-1,TRBJ2-7,15
TGTGCCAGCAGTTTTGAAGGCCGGGGCAATCAGCCCCAGCATTTT,CASSFEGRGNQPQHF,many,-,TRBV12-3/TRBV12-4,TRBJ1-5,15
TGTGCCAGCAGCCACGGGACAGGAGGAGACACTGAAGCTTTCTTT,CASSHGTGGDTEAFF,few,TRBD1,TRBV7-2,TRBJ1-1,15
TGTGCCACCAGTGATCCCGCTGCCGGGTACAATGAGCAGTTCTTC,CATSDPAAGYNEQFF,many,-,TRBV24-1,TRBJ2-1,15
TGTGCCAGCAGTGATTCCGGCGCGGCCCCGTGCTTTGACGGCGAGCAGTACTTC,CASSDSGAAPCFDGEQYF,many,-,TRBV12-3/TRBV12-4,TRBJ2-7,18
TGTGCCAGCAGTTTAACCCCGTCGGGACAGGACAATGAAAAACTGTTTTTT,CASSLTPSGQDNEKLFF,few,TRBD1,TRBV28,TRBJ1-4,17
TGCGCCAGCAGCTTGGAGGCTACCTTTACCTACGAGCAGTACTTC,CASSLEATFTYEQYF,-,-,TRBV5-1,TRBJ2-7,15
TGTGCCAGTAGTATTACTAGCGGCCGAAGCTCCTACAATGAGCAGTTCTTC,CASSITSGRSSYNEQFF,few,TRBD2,TRBV19,TRBJ2-1,17
TGTGCCAGCAGCTTAGATGGGACAGGCGGTATACTGTACTTC,CASSLDGTGGILYF,-,TRBD1,TRBV7-2,TRBJ2-4,14
TGCGCCAGCAGCCAAGACTTAACAGCTCTTCTGTCCTACGAGCAGTACTTC,CASSQDLTALLSYEQYF,few,-,TRBV4-3,TRBJ2-7,17
TGCAGCGTTGACCGGGGCTTGAATGAGCAGTTCTTC,CSVDRGLNEQFF,few,-,TRBV29-1,TRBJ2-1,12
TGTGCCTGGGAGGGGCTGGACGTAGCGAACACCGGGGAGCTGTTTTTT,CAWEGLDVANTGELFF,-,-,TRBV30,TRBJ2-2,16
TGCGCCAGCAGCACTGACAGGGCTGGAAACACCATATATTTT,CASSTDRAGNTIYF,-,TRBD1,TRBV5-1,TRBJ1-3,14
TGTGCCAGCACCCCGGGGGGGGTCAACACCGGGGAGCTGTTTTTT,CASTPGGVNTGELFF,few,TRBD2,TRBV11-2,TRBJ2-2,15
TGCAGCGTTGTGTGGCCTATGATGGGACAGTCGAACGAGCAGTACTTC,CSVVWPMMGQSNEQYF,-,TRBD1,TRBV29-1,TRBJ2-7,16
TGTGCCAGCTCACCATGGGCAGGGTACGACACTGAAGCTTTCTTT,CASSPWAGYDTEAFF,-,-,TRBV18,TRBJ1-1,15
TGCAGCCCCATCCGGGACACTGAAGCTTTCTTT,CSPIRDTEAFF,-,-,TRBV29-1,TRBJ1-1,11
TGTGCCAGTCGAAATGCAGGGGGAACGAACACTGAAGCTTTCTTT,CASRNAGGTNTEAFF,-,TRBD1,TRBV27,TRBJ1-1,15
TGTGCCACCGCTAACTACGAGCAGTACTTC,CATANYEQYF,few,-,TRBV7-9,TRBJ2-7,10
TGTGCCATCACTCGGACTAGAAAGCACTCCTACAATGAGCAGTTCTTC,CAITRTRKHSYNEQFF,few,TRBD2,TRBV12-3/TRBV12-4,TRBJ2-1,16
TGCAGTGCGCCTAAACGGGGGGGAGAAGATACGCAGTATTTT,CSAPKRGGEDTQYF,few,TRBD2,TRBV20-1,TRBJ2-3,14
TGTGCCACCAGTGATAACCGGGGCTCGGGGGAGACCCAGTACTTC,CATSDNRGSGETQYF,few,-,TRBV24-1,TRBJ2-5,15
TGTGCCAGCAGCTTACACGCTCCTGGGGAGCAGTACTTC,CASSLHAPGEQYF,many,-,TRBV7-2,TRBJ2-7,13
TGTGCCAGCAGCTTGAGCCCTACTATAGATACGCAGTATTTT,CASSLSPTIDTQYF,-,-,TRBV7-2,TRBJ2-3,14
TGTGCCAGCAGTTCGACCCAAGAGACCCAGTACTTC,CASSSTQETQYF,-,-,TRBV27,TRBJ2-5,12
TGCGCCAGCAGAGGACAGGGAAATGAGCAGTTCTTC,CASRGQGNEQFF,many,TRBD1,TRBV5-1,TRBJ2-1,12
TGCGCCAGCAGCTTGGCGGGAGCCCCCCAGGAGTTCTTC,CASSLAGAPQEFF,-,-,TRBV5-1,TRBJ2-1,13
TGTGCCAGCAGCCATACCGGGAGTTACAATGAGCAGTTCTTC,CASSHTGSYNEQFF,-,-,TRBV3-1,TRBJ2-1,14
TGTGCCAGCAGTTTACAGGGATCCGGGGAGCTGTTTTTT,CASSLQGSGELFF,many,-,TRBV12-3/TRBV12-4,TRBJ2-2,13
TGTGCCAGTGGACAGAACACCGGGGAGCTGTTTTTT,CASGQNTGELFF,-,-,TRBV19,TRBJ2-2,12
TGCGCCAGCAGCTGGACAGGTGCTCGAGAGACCCAGTACTTC,CASSWTGARETQYF,few,TRBD1,TRBV5-1,TRBJ2-5,14
TGCGCCAGCAGCTTGACGGCAGCAAGCTCCTACGAGCAGTACTTC,CASSLTAASSYEQYF,few,-,TRBV5-1,TRBJ2-7,15
TGTGCCAGCAGTTACTCGATAATCTTTCTGGGGGTCCGCACAGATACGCAGTATTTT,CASSYSIIFLGVRTDTQYF,-,-,TRBV6-5,TRBJ2-3,19